The 21 T cell receptor beta chains below all came from one sample that was sequenced in a study of vaccination and CD4 T cells after COVID-19. CD4+ T cells that had been cultured provided DNA sequenced with the Oncomine TCR Beta short-read assay. TCRdb processed the PCR reads anew with MiXCR; each CDR3 protein has one entry. The table includes 15,000 or so distinct CDR3 sequences, about 40% detected once. These receptors lack a known antigen. Treatment specified: roughly ten-day PBMC culture with coronavirus spike peptide pools or control peptides (ViraFEST assay). Sequenced material: cultured CD4+ T cells from blood. The receptors were gathered from a human donor with COVID-19.

The V and J genes are TRBV4-3 and TRBJ2-4; D may be TRBD1 (5 bases). Trimming stripped 3 bases from V and 1 base from J, with 7 bases between. CDR1 and CDR2 from the germline V gene are LGHNA and YSLEER. The CDR3 is made up of 14 amino acids. In nucleotides, the CDR3 is TGCGCCAGCAGCCATGCAGGGGCCAAAAACATTCAGTACTTC. This codes for CASSHAGAKNIQYF.

The CDR3 DNA reads TGTGCCATCAGTGAGCCCGGTGGACTAGCGGGGGCTTTCCACGGGAATGAGCAGTTCTTC. This encodes CAISEPGGLAGAFHGNEQFF. V is TRBV10-3 and J is TRBJ2-1, with TRBD2 identical over 13 bases. CDR3 length: 20 residues. The V segment lost 2 bases and the J segment 7 bases; nucleotides outside the gene matches: 17. Germline V lookup: CDR1 ENHRY, CDR2 SYGVKD.

This chain joins TRBV6-5 and TRBJ1-2; no reliable D call. The CDR3 is 15 amino acids. Germline V gene lookup returns CDR1 MNHEY and CDR2 SVGAGI. V lost 0 bases, J lost 3 bases, and 11 bases lay in between. The CDR3 here is CASSYSFGGDYGYTF. The CDR3 DNA follows: TGTGCCAGCAGTTACTCGTTTGGAGGAGACTATGGCTACACCTTC.

This clonotype came up once. V gene TRBV19 combines with J gene TRBJ2-1, with 10 positions matching TRBD2. This CDR3 has 15 amino acids. Trimming took 3 bases from V and 7 from J; bases not matched to a gene: 6. Germline V gene sequence: CDR1 LNHDA, CDR2 SQIVND (reference sequence). The CDR3 DNA reads TGTGCCAGTAGTATGCTAGCGGGGGTTGAGAATGAGCAGTTCTTC. Protein sequence: CASSMLAGVENEQFF.

The CDR3 loop reads CASSRPGSSTEAFF. The CDR3 DNA sequence: TGTGCCAGCAGCCGGCCCGGAAGTAGCACTGAAGCTTTCTTT. The chain links TRBV6-1 to TRBJ1-1; no definite D call. Germline-derived CDR1 and CDR2 are MNHNS and SASEGT. V lost 6 bases to trimming and J lost 4 bases, with 15 bases between them. CDR3 length equals 14 residues.

The gene calls are TRBV20-1 and TRBJ2-1; 13 bases are a match to TRBD2. Germline CDR1 is DFQATT and CDR2 is SNEGSKA (reference sequence). With 5 bases clipped from V and 5 bases from J, the junction kept 3 bases outside the gene matches. The CDR3 is made up of 14 amino acids. CDR3: CSASTSGGHNEQFF. DNA of the CDR3: TGCAGTGCTTCGACTAGCGGGGGGCACAATGAGCAGTTCTTC.

A single count supports this clonotype. The gene calls are TRBV20-1 and TRBJ2-1; possible D gene TRBD1, 5 bases. V was shortened by 0 bases and J by 1 base, with 10 bases between the two germline ends. This CDR3 is built from 15 residues. Germline V gives CDR1 DFQATT, CDR2 SNEGSKA (reference sequence). The CDR3 region is CSAREGQRSYNEQFF. The CDR3 nucleotides are TGCAGTGCTAGAGAGGGGCAGAGGTCCTACAATGAGCAGTTCTTC.

The V gene is TRBV20-1, the J gene TRBJ2-5, with TRBD2 matching over 11 bases. The CDR3 contains 13 residues. V trimming: 4 bases; J trimming: 9 bases; junction bases outside the gene matches: 7. Germline V lookup: CDR1 DFQATT, CDR2 SNEGSKA (reference sequence). CDR3 DNA sequence: TGCAGTGCTACCGGGACTAGCGGAGGGGCCCAGTACTTC. This sequence encodes CSATGTSGGAQYF.

This chain uses TRBV19 with TRBJ1-1; 7 nucleotides align to TRBD1. Germline V lookup: CDR1 LNHDA, CDR2 SQIVND (reference sequence). The V and J ends lost 6 bases and 1 base, in that order; junction bases with no gene match: 8. The CDR3 sequence is 15 residues long. CDR3: CASSAPRTGNTEAFF. Written as DNA, the CDR3 is TGTGCCAGTAGCGCCCCACGGACAGGGAACACTGAAGCTTTCTTT.

This clonotype was seen a handful of times. CDR3: CASSLVQAGGLYNEQFF. The CDR3 nucleotides are TGTGCCAGCAGCTTAGTCCAGGCGGGGGGACTCTACAATGAGCAGTTCTTC. The V call is TRBV7-6, the J call TRBJ2-1, with 8 bases identical to TRBD2. V gave up 1 base and J gave up 3 bases; unmatched junction bases: 8. Germline CDR1 and CDR2: SGHVS and FNYEAQ. This CDR3 region has 17 residues.

The V and J genes are TRBV19 and TRBJ2-7; D unresolved. CDR3 length: 13 amino acids. Between the trimmed V and J ends, which lost 7 bases and 4 bases, there was a span of 14 bases. The germline gives CDR1 LNHDA, CDR2 SQIVND (reference sequence). CDR3 amino acids: CASNRGNGYEQYF. In nucleotides, the CDR3 is TGTGCCAGTAACCGTGGGAACGGGTACGAGCAGTACTTC.

This clonotype occurred a few times. This chain uses TRBV6-2 or TRBV6-3 with TRBJ1-6; 7 bases map to TRBD1. CDR1 and CDR2 (germline): MNHEY, SVGEGT. V gave up 2 bases and J gave up 7 bases; unmatched junction bases: 11. The CDR3 is 17 residues long. Here the CDR3 reads CASSYPHGQVGNSPLHF. CDR3 coding DNA: TGTGCCAGCAGTTACCCACACGGACAGGTCGGAAATTCACCCCTCCACTTT.

This chain joins TRBV6-1 and TRBJ2-5; 9 bases match TRBD2. CDR3 length: 18 amino acids. Germline V gene lookup returns CDR1 MNHNS and CDR2 SASEGT. V lost 7 bases to trimming and J lost 5 bases; unmatched junction nucleotides: 20. In DNA form, the CDR3 reads TGTGCCAGCACCAGAATGGTGGATGGGCGGGGGGGCAGGGAGACCCAGTACTTC. Amino acids: CASTRMVDGRGGRETQYF.

This rearrangement joins TRBV10-3 to TRBJ1-4, with 12 bases that match TRBD1. The CDR3 sequence is 14 residues long. CDR1 and CDR2 (germline): ENHRY, SYGVKD. V shed 11 bases and J 8 bases; nucleotides not matched to a gene: 9. The CDR3: CASGQGAPGEKLFF. CDR3 DNA: TGTGCCTCGGGACAGGGGGCCCCTGGGGAAAAACTGTTTTTT.

The CDR3 coding sequence is TGTGCCAGCAGCTTAGGGGGGGGGAACACCGGGGAGCTGTTTTTT. Translation: CASSLGGGNTGELFF. The genes are TRBV7-2 and TRBJ2-2, with 7 bases identical to TRBD2. Trimming took 1 base from V and 1 from J; bases not matched to a gene: 0. Germline-derived CDR1 and CDR2 are SGHTA and FQGNSA. CDR3 length equals 15 residues.

The chain couples TRBV2 to TRBJ1-6, with a tentative D call TRBD1 (5 bases). CDR3 size: 13 residues. Germline CDR1 SNHLY, CDR2 FYNNEI. V dropped 7 bases and J dropped 6 bases, with 10 bases sitting between them. CDR3 DNA sequence: TGTGCCAGCAACCGGGACGGTAATTCACCCCTCCACTTT. It codes for CASNRDGNSPLHF.

The chain couples TRBV12-5 to TRBJ1-5; 10 nucleotides align to TRBD1. The germline CDR1 and CDR2 sequences are LGHNT and FRNRAP. V lost 1 base, J lost 5 bases, and 2 bases stayed unmatched. CDR3 length: 15 residues. CDR3 DNA sequence: TGTGCTAGTGGTTTGGGACAGGGGGCAGATCAGCCCCAGCATTTT. Its protein product is CASGLGQGADQPQHF.

This chain links TRBV6-4 with TRBJ2-1; possibly TRBD2 for D (5 bases). CDR1 is MRHNA and CDR2 is SNTAGT in the germline V gene. Trimming removed 3 bases from V and 9 bases from J, with 12 bases in between. There are 13 residues in the CDR3. CDR3 nucleotides: TGTGCCAGCAGTGAGCTCCTAGGAGGTGAGCAGTTCTTC. Translated, it gives CASSELLGGEQFF.

A word on this clonotype: Compared with germline, one end of the junction differs, possibly owing to a read error. This chain connects TRBV30 to TRBJ2-3, with D possibly TRBD2 on 5 matching bases. The CDR3 length is 14 residues. Germline V gene lookup returns CDR1 GTSNPN and CDR2 SVGIG (reference sequence). The DNA for the CDR3 is TGTGCCCGGAGTGTACGGGGATACACAGATACGCAGTATTTT. This codes for CARSVRGYTDTQYF. Full variable domain (rest looked up from reference TRBV30 and TRBJ2-3): SQTIHQWPATLVQPVGSPLSLECTVEGTSNPNLYWYRQAAGRGLQLLFYSVGIGQISSEVPQNLSASRPQDRQFILSSKKLLLSDSGFYLCARSVRGYTDTQYFGPGTRLTVL.

This clonotype was counted a few times. The chain employs TRBV20-1 and TRBJ1-2; TRBD1 might be the D (5 bases). V lost 1 base, J lost 2 bases, and 8 bases lay in between. In germline, CDR1 is DFQATT, CDR2 SNEGSKA (reference sequence). The CDR3 sequence is 13 residues long. The CDR3 region is CSARGPGNYGYTF. In DNA, the CDR3 is TGCAGTGCTAGAGGTCCAGGGAACTATGGCTACACCTTC.

The V gene is TRBV19, the J gene TRBJ1-5; D is ambiguous. The germline V gene encodes CDR1 LNHDA and CDR2 SQIVND (reference sequence). CDR3 length: 16 residues. V was trimmed by 5 bases and J by 2 bases, leaving 16 bases between them. CDR3 DNA: TGTGCCAGTAGTCACATAGGGAGTGGCGGCAATCAGCCCCAGCATTTT. This sequence encodes CASSHIGSGGNQPQHF.